The next 27 T cell receptor beta chains were all read from a single sample in a study of blood T cell repertoires in COVID-19 (dated by TCRdb to about 2020). To prepare the library, the immunoSEQ multiplex PCR assay was applied. This immuneACCESS table, as held by TCRdb, lists in-frame sequences with V and J called but not all clones. Of the missing ones, under half trace to an unresolved V gene in checked studies; the others have no known cause. The sample yields over 200,000 clones; about 83% were counted once. The ten largest clones capture roughly 1.3% of the sample. Material for sequencing was peripheral blood. Receptors originate from a woman aged 30 to 39 with COVID-19, enrolled during active disease.

This rearrangement joins TRBV5-1 to TRBJ1-6; D gene unclear. V was cut by 1 base and J by 7 bases, with 12 bases left in between. The V gene's germline CDR1 is SGHRS and CDR2 YFSETQ. The CDR3 is 15 residues long. In DNA form, the CDR3 reads TGCGCCAGCAGCTTGAGGCCGGCGGGAAATTCACCCCTCCACTTT. This sequence encodes CASSLRPAGNSPLHF. The full variable domain, in which reference TRBV5-1 and TRBJ1-6 provide the parts outside the CDR3, is KAGVTQTPRYLIKTRGQQVTLSCSPISGHRSVSWYQQTPGQGLQFLFEYFSETQRNKGNFPGRFSGRQFSNSRSEMNVSTLELGDSALYLCASSLRPAGNSPLHFGNGTRLTVT.

This rearrangement joins TRBV19 to TRBJ2-7; 8 bases align to TRBD1. This CDR3 region has 15 residues. CDR1 and CDR2 from the germline V gene are LNHDA and SQIVND (reference sequence). Trimming cost V 5 bases and J 0 bases; bases outside gene matches: 6. DNA of the CDR3: TGTGCCAGTAGTGACCGGACAGGGAGCTCCTACGAGCAGTACTTC. Its protein product is CASSDRTGSSYEQYF.

The V call is TRBV4-1, the J call TRBJ2-1; 13 bases agree with TRBD2. This CDR3 region has 13 residues. The V gene end was trimmed by 1 base and the J gene end by 12 bases; junction bases not matched to a gene: 0. The V gene's germline CDR1 is MGHRA and CDR2 YSYEKL. The CDR3 loop reads CASSQGLAGGQFF. The CDR3, as DNA: TGCGCCAGCAGCCAAGGACTAGCGGGGGGGCAGTTCTTC.

This chain connects TRBV28 to TRBJ2-3; 11 nucleotides match TRBD2. CDR3 size: 16 residues. Germline values: CDR1 MDHEN, CDR2 SYDVKM. The J segment lost 2 bases and the V segment lost 6 bases, leaving 7 bases of the junction unmatched. CDR3 sequence reads: CASRPGTSGYTDTQYF. The CDR3, as DNA: TGTGCCAGCAGACCGGGGACTAGCGGATACACAGATACGCAGTATTTT.

The rearrangement joins TRBV28 to TRBJ2-5, with 8 bases lining up with TRBD1. Germline CDR1 reads MDHEN; CDR2 reads SYDVKM. V lost 4 bases to trimming and J lost 5 bases; unmatched junction nucleotides: 15. The CDR3 runs 17 residues. CDR3 sequence: CASSSPYARTGTETQYF. In DNA form, the CDR3 reads TGTGCCAGCAGTTCACCCTACGCCCGGACAGGGACGGAGACCCAGTACTTC.

The chain uses TRBV19 and TRBJ2-7; D might be TRBD2 (7 bases). Trimming took off 5 bases at V and 7 bases at J, with 21 bases between the two ends. The V gene's germline CDR1 is LNHDA and CDR2 SQIVND (reference sequence). The CDR3 sequence is 15 residues long. The CDR3 DNA reads as TGTGCCAGTAGTCCCCGCACGGGGGGCTTGATGGAGCAGTACTTC. Its translation: CASSPRTGGLMEQYF.

The genes are TRBV30 and TRBJ2-7; weak D call: TRBD2 (5 bases). The CDR3 is 11 residues long. V dropped 4 bases and J dropped 4 bases, with 8 bases sitting between them. The germline CDR1 and CDR2 sequences are GTSNPN and SVGIG (reference sequence). The CDR3: CAWKREYEQYF. In DNA form, the CDR3 reads TGTGCCTGGAAACGGGAATACGAGCAGTACTTC.

This clone was observed a handful of times. J is TRBJ2-1 and V is TRBV5-4; TRBD2 agrees at 8 bases. There are 16 residues in the CDR3. Germline CDR1 is SGHNT and CDR2 is YYREEE (reference sequence). The V and J ends lost 4 bases and 6 bases, in that order; junction bases with no gene match: 12. Here the CDR3 DNA reads TGTGCCAGCAGCCCGGGGGGGGCGCGGCGGGTCAATGAGCAGTTCTTC. Its translation is CASSPGGARRVNEQFF.

This chain uses TRBV2 with TRBJ1-1; 7 bases agree with TRBD1. The CDR3 consists of 14 residues. The germline V gene encodes CDR1 SNHLY and CDR2 FYNNEI. With V trimmed by 5 bases and J by 5 bases, 8 bases remained unmatched. This CDR3 is CASSLYRQGTEAFF. The CDR3 coding sequence is TGTGCCAGCAGTCTCTATCGACAGGGTACTGAAGCTTTCTTT.

The V gene is TRBV5-1, the J gene TRBJ2-7, with D possibly TRBD2 on 6 matching bases. Trimming shortened V by 2 bases and J by 3 bases, and 6 bases separated the two germline ends. CDR3 length: 12 residues. Looked up from germline, CDR1 is SGHRS and CDR2 is YFSETQ. The chain's CDR3 is CASSFSGYEQYF. The CDR3 DNA follows: TGCGCCAGCAGCTTTAGCGGCTACGAGCAGTACTTC.

This clone was seen more than once but under ten times. The CDR3 DNA reads as TGTGCCAGCAGCTTAGCCACCTACACAGATACGCAGTATTTT. Protein product: CASSLATYTDTQYF. The chain links TRBV7-9 to TRBJ2-3, with D unresolved. V shed 0 bases and J shed 2 bases, with 6 bases lying between them. The CDR3 has 14 residues. CDR1 is SEHNR and CDR2 is FQNEAQ in the germline V gene (reference sequence).

The chain combines TRBV7-9 with TRBJ2-1; tentatively, D is TRBD2 (6 bases). Germline V gene data show CDR1 as SEHNR and CDR2 as FQNEAQ (reference sequence). With 3 bases removed from V and 5 bases from J, the gap between germline ends came to 14 bases. CDR3 length: 15 amino acids. In DNA form, the CDR3 reads TGTGCCAGCAGCTTTAGTGAGGAGGGAAACAATGAGCAGTTCTTC. Translated, it gives CASSFSEEGNNEQFF.

The chain joins TRBV9 to TRBJ1-2; tentative D call: TRBD1 (5 bases). The CDR3 sequence is 14 residues long. The V end lost 0 bases, the J end lost 8 bases, and 14 bases lay between the germline ends. Germline-derived CDR1 and CDR2 are SGDLS and YYNGEE. CDR3 loop: CASSVDPGREGYTF. CDR3 coding DNA: TGTGCCAGCAGCGTAGATCCGGGGCGGGAGGGCTACACCTTC.

The chain employs TRBV11-2 and TRBJ2-3; D might be TRBD1 (6 bases). Trimming pared 1 base from V and 5 bases from J, leaving 13 bases between. Germline-derived CDR1 and CDR2 are SGHAT and FQNNGV. The CDR3 is made up of 15 amino acids. The CDR3 nucleotides read TGTGCCAGCAGCTTAGGCGGCCAGACAGGAGATACGCAGTATTTT. It yields the protein CASSLGGQTGDTQYF.

The chain couples TRBV30 to TRBJ1-3, with 7 positions matching TRBD1. Trimming took 0 bases from V and 0 from J; bases not matched to a gene: 8. This CDR3 has 17 residues. CDR1 is GTSNPN and CDR2 is SVGIG in the germline V gene (reference sequence). The DNA for the CDR3 is TGTGCCTGGAGTGTATGGACAGGCTCTGGCTCTGGAAACACCATATATTTT. Translation gives CAWSVWTGSGSGNTIYF.

V and J are TRBV10-3 and TRBJ2-7; TRBD1 matches at 9 bases. The germline V gene has CDR1 ENHRY and CDR2 SYGVKD. V lost 6 bases to trimming and J lost 0 bases; unmatched junction nucleotides: 3. This CDR3 has 14 residues. The CDR3 is CAIRPGQGSYEQYF. The DNA of the CDR3 is TGTGCCATCAGGCCGGGACAGGGCTCCTACGAGCAGTACTTC.

This sequence joins TRBV7-6 and TRBJ1-4; TRBD1 aligns across 9 bases. This CDR3 has 15 amino acids. Germline-derived CDR1 and CDR2 are SGHVS and FNYEAQ. The V gene end was trimmed by 4 bases and the J gene end by 4 bases; junction bases not matched to a gene: 4. In nucleotides, the CDR3 is TGTGCCAGCAGCTCGGGACAGGGCGGTAATGAAAAACTGTTTTTT. Translating it yields CASSSGQGGNEKLFF.

This clone was recorded only once. V usage is TRBV30 and J usage is TRBJ2-1; a possible D gene is TRBD2 (7 bases). Trimming took off 4 bases at V and 9 bases at J, with 19 bases between the two ends. CDR1 is GTSNPN, CDR2 SVGIG, per germline (reference sequence). CDR3 length equals 14 residues. The CDR3 reads CAWTFNRGGGEQFF. The DNA of the CDR3 is TGTGCCTGGACCTTCAATCGAGGGGGGGGTGAGCAGTTCTTC.

The chain uses TRBV3-1 (or the pseudogene TRBV3-2) and TRBJ1-1; no clear D. The V gene's germline CDR1 is LGHDT and CDR2 YNNKEL (reference sequence). Trimming removed 1 base from V and 6 bases from J, with 6 bases in between. The CDR3 runs to 12 residues. Here the CDR3 DNA reads TGTGCCAGCAGCCAAGGCCAGGCTGAAGCTTTCTTT. Residues: CASSQGQAEAFF.

The gene calls are TRBV6-2 or TRBV6-3 and TRBJ1-5; a possible D gene is TRBD1 (6 bases). The CDR3 has 18 amino acids. Germline V gene lookup returns CDR1 MNHEY and CDR2 SVGEGT. Between the trimmed V and J ends, which lost 0 bases and 0 bases, there was a span of 15 bases. CDR3 DNA: TGTGCCAGCAGTTACTCTAGTCCGGGACACGATAGCAATCAGCCCCAGCATTTT. Residues: CASSYSSPGHDSNQPQHF.

The chain employs TRBV7-2 and TRBJ1-6, with D perhaps TRBD1 (6 bases). CDR3 size: 15 residues. V was trimmed by 2 bases and J by 5 bases, leaving 10 bases between them. Germline values: CDR1 SGHTA, CDR2 FQGNSA. As DNA, the CDR3 is TGTGCCAGCAGCTTACAGGGGCGGGATAATTCACCCCTCCACTTT. This translates into CASSLQGRDNSPLHF.

This clone is a singleton in its sample. The chain combines TRBV30 with TRBJ1-2; no reliable D call. Trimming removed 0 bases from V and 12 bases from J, with 11 bases in between. The CDR3 is 11 residues long. The germline V gene has CDR1 GTSNPN and CDR2 SVGIG (reference sequence). The CDR3 loop is CAWSVGQVNTF. The CDR3 DNA follows: TGTGCCTGGAGTGTGGGCCAGGTGAACACCTTC.

The chain links TRBV5-5 to TRBJ1-4; D might be TRBD1 (5 bases). Germline V gene sequence: CDR1 SGHKS, CDR2 YYEKEE (reference sequence). Trimming pared 4 bases from V and 8 bases from J, leaving 6 bases between. CDR3 size: 11 residues. CDR3 nucleotides: TGTGCCAGCAGCAGGGGAGAAAAACTGTTTTTT. This translates into CASSRGEKLFF. The full variable domain, completed using reference TRBV5-5 and TRBJ1-4, is DAGVTQSPTHLIKTRGQQVTLRCSPISGHKSVSWYQQVLGQGPQFIFQYYEKEERGRGNFPDRFSARQFPNYSSELNVNALLLGDSALYLCASSRGEKLFFGSGTQLSVL.

The genes are TRBV5-1 and TRBJ2-3; D ambiguous. Per germline, CDR1 SGHRS and CDR2 YFSETQ. V dropped 0 bases and J dropped 2 bases, with 7 bases sitting between them. CDR3 length equals 14 residues. CDR3 DNA sequence: TGCGCCAGCAGCTTGGGAGGCTTCACAGATACGCAGTATTTT. Encoded protein: CASSLGGFTDTQYF.

V gene TRBV12-3 or TRBV12-4 combines with J gene TRBJ1-1; TRBD1 is a possible D gene (6 bases). The CDR3 extends over 13 amino acids. Trimming removed 11 bases at V and 4 bases at J, with 17 bases between. CDR3 sequence (DNA): TGTGCCGCCATAACAGGGTTTAGCACTGAAGCTTTCTTT. Translating gives CAAITGFSTEAFF.

The chain employs TRBV9 and TRBJ2-7; TRBD1 aligns across 10 bases. This CDR3 comprises 14 residues. Germline V lookup: CDR1 SGDLS, CDR2 YYNGEE. The V segment lost 2 bases and the J segment 6 bases; nucleotides outside the gene matches: 5. This CDR3 reads CASSVGQGIVEQYF. The CDR3 DNA follows: TGTGCCAGCAGCGTGGGACAGGGGATCGTCGAGCAGTACTTC.

The chain recombines TRBV9 with TRBJ2-5; 9 nucleotides line up with TRBD2. This CDR3 contains 13 residues. J was trimmed by 13 bases and V by 4 bases; bases with no gene match: 11. Germline V lookup: CDR1 SGDLS, CDR2 YYNGEE. CDR3 DNA sequence: TGTGCCAGCAGCCGGGTAGCGGGAGACCTCCCGTACTTC. Its protein is CASSRVAGDLPYF.